These 32 T cell receptor beta chains share one sample of origin, sequenced in a study of T cells after yellow fever vaccination. TCRdb redid the calling of the 5' RACE reads with MiXCR, one entry per CDR3 protein. Of more than 200,000 distinct CDR3 sequences in the sample, about 3.9% were seen once. This specimen was PBMCs, taken 15 days after the yellow fever booster vaccination. All receptors derive from a man between 18 and 29 years old who received the YFV17D yellow fever vaccine.

The table lists this clonotype with many counts. The chain carries TRBV12-3 or TRBV12-4 and TRBJ1-1; D is unclear. Trimming took off 6 bases at V and 1 base at J, with 6 bases between the two ends. The CDR3 is 12 residues long. The chain's CDR3 is CASSLQNTEAFF. The CDR3 nucleotides read TGTGCCAGCAGCTTACAGAACACTGAAGCTTTCTTT.

This clonotype was counted at least ten times. The chain links TRBV5-1 to TRBJ1-6; D might be TRBD1 (5 bases). The V gene lost 0 bases and the J gene lost 2 bases, with 9 bases spanning the gap. CDR3 length equals 16 residues. CDR1 is SGHRS and CDR2 is YFSETQ in the germline V gene. The CDR3 sequence is CASSLGGRTYNSPLHF. The CDR3 DNA is TGCGCCAGCAGCTTGGGGGGGAGAACCTATAATTCACCCCTCCACTTT.

The table lists this clonotype with a few counts. This chain joins TRBV7-8 and TRBJ1-1, with D uncertain. Trimming pared 5 bases from V and 4 bases from J, leaving 14 bases between. This CDR3 is 14 amino acids long. Germline V gives CDR1 SGHVS, CDR2 FQNEAQ. The CDR3 DNA reads as TGTGCCAGCAGCCCACGCCAGGAGGTCACTGAAGCTTTCTTT. Protein sequence: CASSPRQEVTEAFF.

In this sample, this clonotype turned up many times. This chain uses TRBV12-3 or TRBV12-4 with TRBJ1-1; maybe TRBD1 (6 bases). The V end was cut by 5 bases, the J end by 4 bases, with 17 bases between. The CDR3 runs 15 residues. Written as DNA, the CDR3 is TGTGCCAGCAGTGAACCGGGAGGGGGAGGCACTGAAGCTTTCTTT. It translates to CASSEPGGGGTEAFF.

This clonotype was observed a handful of times. The V and J genes are TRBV15 and TRBJ1-2, with D possibly TRBD1 on 6 matching bases. This CDR3 comprises 14 residues. With 1 base removed from V and 8 bases from J, the gap between germline ends came to 14 bases. Looked up from germline, CDR1 is LNHNV and CDR2 is YYDKDF (reference sequence). CDR3 sequence (DNA): TGTGCCACCAGCAGAGTTGGGGGCCCCGAGGGCTACACCTTC. This encodes CATSRVGGPEGYTF.

This clonotype was counted many times. The chain couples TRBV20-1 to TRBJ2-5, with 7 nucleotides matching TRBD1. CDR1 DFQATT and CDR2 SNEGSKA come from the germline V gene (reference sequence). Losses at the gene ends were 3 bases for V and 4 bases for J; bases not matched to a gene: 5. There are 13 residues in the CDR3. The CDR3 is CSASKGQIETQYF. Written as DNA, the CDR3 is TGCAGTGCTAGTAAGGGACAGATAGAGACCCAGTACTTC.

This clonotype was seen ten or more times. This chain links TRBV20-1 with TRBJ2-3; D is unclear. The CDR3 totals 15 residues. Trimming removed 3 bases from V and 3 bases from J, with 16 bases in between. The germline V gene encodes CDR1 DFQATT and CDR2 SNEGSKA (reference sequence). Here the CDR3 reads CSASPQTGKTDTQYF. In nucleotides, the CDR3 is TGCAGTGCTAGCCCACAGACGGGTAAAACAGATACGCAGTATTTT.

In this sample, this clonotype turned up many times. The V gene is TRBV14, the J gene TRBJ2-7; 7 nucleotides agree with TRBD2. In germline, CDR1 is SGHDN, CDR2 FVKESK. With 1 base clipped from V and 0 bases from J, the junction kept 3 bases outside the gene matches. The CDR3 extends over 15 amino acids. DNA of the CDR3: TGTGCCAGCAGCCAAGGGCTAGCGGCCTCCTACGAGCAGTACTTC. Translated, it gives CASSQGLAASYEQYF.

This clonotype appeared a few times. V usage is TRBV6-4 and J usage is TRBJ2-2; 7 bases agree with TRBD2. Trimming took 7 bases from V and 3 from J; bases not matched to a gene: 5. The CDR3 loop spans 14 amino acids. Germline CDR1 and CDR2: MRHNA and SNTAGT. The CDR3 nucleotides are TGTGCCAGCAAGGCTAGCGGAGACACCGGGGAGCTGTTTTTT. It specifies CASKASGDTGELFF.

Many counts were recorded for this clonotype. The V call is TRBV5-1, the J call TRBJ2-1; TRBD2 matches 11 bases. V trimming: 1 base; J trimming: 1 base; junction bases outside the gene matches: 7. Germline CDR1 reads SGHRS; CDR2 reads YFSETQ. This CDR3 comprises 18 residues. CDR3 region: CASSLSLAGGPSYNEQFF. The CDR3 region has the DNA TGCGCCAGCAGCTTGTCGCTAGCGGGGGGCCCGTCCTACAATGAGCAGTTCTTC.

This clonotype appeared many times. The V call is TRBV4-1, the J call TRBJ2-3; D gene unclear. Germline values: CDR1 MGHRA, CDR2 YSYEKL. V was clipped by 1 base and J by 5 bases, with 19 bases between them. The CDR3 has 17 amino acids. The DNA for the CDR3 is TGCGCCAGCAGCCAAGTGGGAAGAACCGAAGGTGGAGATACGCAGTATTTT. This encodes CASSQVGRTEGGDTQYF.

Many counts were recorded for this clonotype. The V call is TRBV5-6, the J call TRBJ2-3; 8 bases agree with TRBD2. This CDR3 region has 16 residues. The germline gives CDR1 SGHDT, CDR2 YYEEEE. The ends lost 0 bases at V and 0 bases at J; junction bases unmatched: 3. DNA of the CDR3: TGTGCCAGCAGCTTGGGGAGCGGGGGCAGCACAGATACGCAGTATTTT. Encoded protein: CASSLGSGGSTDTQYF.

This clonotype was observed many times. The chain carries TRBV5-1 and TRBJ2-1; D may match TRBD1 or TRBD2 (5 bases each). The CDR3 contains 14 residues. CDR1 is SGHRS, CDR2 YFSETQ, per germline. V lost 1 base to trimming and J lost 7 bases, with 12 bases between them. CDR3 in amino acids: CASSLWGPGNEQFF. The CDR3 DNA reads as TGCGCCAGCAGCTTGTGGGGACCCGGGAATGAGCAGTTCTTC.

This clonotype was detected many times. This chain links TRBV20-1 with TRBJ1-4; D is possibly TRBD1 (5 bases). V dropped 0 bases and J dropped 8 bases, with 13 bases sitting between them. The germline V gene has CDR1 DFQATT and CDR2 SNEGSKA (reference sequence). This CDR3 spans 14 amino acids. This chain's CDR3 is CSARERGRGEKLFF. DNA of the CDR3: TGCAGTGCTAGAGAGAGGGGAAGAGGGGAAAAACTGTTTTTT.

This clonotype appeared many times. This chain uses TRBV5-1 with TRBJ2-2; 8 bases line up with TRBD1. Germline assignment: CDR1 SGHRS and CDR2 YFSETQ. V dropped 3 bases and J dropped 6; count of bases not matched to a gene: 4. This CDR3 comprises 14 residues. This chain's CDR3 is CASSSETGAGELFF. Here the CDR3 DNA reads TGCGCCAGCAGCTCCGAGACAGGGGCCGGGGAGCTGTTTTTT.

This clonotype was detected a few times. This chain links TRBV12-3 or TRBV12-4 with TRBJ1-2; 7 bases match TRBD1. The V gene end was trimmed by 4 bases and the J gene end by 0 bases; junction bases not matched to a gene: 14. CDR3 size: 18 residues. DNA for the CDR3: TGTGCCAGCAGTTCCAGGGGGGGGCTGACAGGGACTAACTATGGCTACACCTTC. It specifies CASSSRGGLTGTNYGYTF.

This clonotype was counted many times. J is TRBJ2-3 and V is TRBV10-3, with D perhaps matching TRBD1 (6 bases). CDR3 length: 14 amino acids. The germline V gene encodes CDR1 ENHRY and CDR2 SYGVKD. Trimming took 7 bases from V and 4 from J, leaving 15 bases between them. The CDR3 nucleotides read TGTGCCATCACCCAGGGGTTGGGGGCAGATACGCAGTATTTT. This codes for CAITQGLGADTQYF.

The sample holds many counts of this clonotype. The chain combines TRBV4-1 with TRBJ2-7, with D perhaps TRBD2 (6 bases). This CDR3 region has 15 residues. V was pared by 1 base and J by 4 bases, with 14 bases between. The germline V gene has CDR1 MGHRA and CDR2 YSYEKL. The CDR3 region is CASSQGRGVGYEQYF. Here the CDR3 DNA reads TGCGCCAGCAGCCAAGGGCGCGGGGTGGGATACGAGCAGTACTTC.

This clonotype has at least ten counts. The V call is TRBV4-3, the J call TRBJ2-5; D is unresolved. Germline V gene data show CDR1 as LGHNA and CDR2 as YSLEER. This CDR3 contains 13 residues. Trimming removed 5 bases from V and 4 bases from J, with 11 bases in between. CDR3 amino acids: CASSIGPRETQYF. The CDR3 coding sequence is TGCGCCAGCAGCATAGGTCCCAGAGAGACCCAGTACTTC.

This clonotype was recorded a few times. The CDR3 DNA follows: TGTGCCAGCGGGGGCCACGCTGGCTACACCTTC. Amino acids: CASGGHAGYTF. The chain couples TRBV25-1 to TRBJ1-2, with D possibly TRBD1 on 6 matching bases. Germline CDR1 and CDR2: MGHDK and SYGVNS. Trimming left V 8 bases short and J 7 bases short, with 11 bases between. This CDR3 contains 11 residues.

This clonotype was counted many times. V is TRBV5-1 and J is TRBJ2-7; TRBD1 matches at 9 bases. The V gene end was trimmed by 1 base and the J gene end by 4 bases; junction bases not matched to a gene: 6. The germline V gene has CDR1 SGHRS and CDR2 YFSETQ. This CDR3 has 15 residues. The CDR3 loop reads CASSLSPGQGYEQYF. CDR3 nucleotide sequence: TGCGCCAGCAGCTTGTCTCCGGGACAGGGTTACGAGCAGTACTTC.

This clonotype was counted ten times or more. V usage is TRBV28 and J usage is TRBJ2-5; TRBD1 matches 10 bases. The CDR3 loop spans 14 amino acids. Germline V lookup: CDR1 MDHEN, CDR2 SYDVKM. The trim removed 6 bases at V and 5 bases at J, leaving 6 bases unmatched. CDR3 nucleotide sequence: TGTGCCAGCAGAGACAGGGGGCGCGGGGAGACCCAGTACTTC. It yields the protein CASRDRGRGETQYF.

In this sample, this clonotype turned up many times. This chain joins TRBV5-6 and TRBJ2-7, with TRBD2 matching over 9 bases. Germline trimming cut 4 bases from V and 4 bases from J; bases unmatched to any gene: 3. The CDR3 is made up of 13 amino acids. Germline loops: CDR1 SGHDT, CDR2 YYEEEE. In DNA form, the CDR3 reads TGTGCCAGCAGCGGCGGGGGGGCTTACGAGCAGTACTTC. It yields the protein CASSGGGAYEQYF.

This clonotype was observed at least ten times. J is TRBJ1-2 and V is TRBV7-2, with D unresolved. V dropped 5 bases and J dropped 5 bases, with 6 bases sitting between them. This CDR3 is 11 amino acids long. Germline CDR1 and CDR2: SGHTA and FQGNSA. The CDR3 DNA is TGTGCCAGCAGCCAGAGTTATGGCTACACCTTC. Its protein is CASSQSYGYTF.

This clonotype was counted a few times. The chain combines TRBV6-2 or TRBV6-3 with TRBJ1-2; 7 bases agree with TRBD1. The CDR3 loop spans 12 amino acids. The germline V gene encodes CDR1 MNHEY and CDR2 SVGEGT. V was pared by 6 bases and J by 6 bases, with 4 bases of the junction left unmatched. CDR3 loop: CASSDTGDGYTF. The CDR3 coding sequence is TGTGCCAGCAGCGATACAGGGGATGGCTACACCTTC.

This clonotype appeared many times. The CDR3 sequence is CASSLQGGLSYEQYV. CDR3 bases: TGTGCCAGCAGCTTACAGGGAGGTCTATCCTACGAGCAGTACGTC. The chain links TRBV7-2 to TRBJ2-7; D is possibly TRBD2 (6 bases). Germline V gene data show CDR1 as SGHTA and CDR2 as FQGNSA. The V and J ends lost 2 bases and 1 base respectively, with 12 bases between them. The CDR3 loop spans 15 amino acids.

This clonotype was counted at least ten times. This chain links TRBV6-2 or TRBV6-3 with TRBJ1-6; D call uncertain. Germline assignment: CDR1 MNHEY and CDR2 SVGEGT. The CDR3 is 12 amino acids. V dropped 4 bases and J dropped 8 bases, with 6 bases sitting between them. The CDR3 reads CASSWVDSPLHF. The DNA of the CDR3 is TGTGCCAGCAGTTGGGTTGATTCACCCCTCCACTTT.

V is TRBV7-8 and J is TRBJ2-7, with 9 bases matching TRBD1. Unmatched junction bases numbered 4, after V lost 7 bases and J lost 3 bases. The CDR3 is 13 amino acids. Looked up from germline, CDR1 is SGHVS and CDR2 is FQNEAQ. CDR3 in amino acids: CASTGTGRYEQYF. In DNA, the CDR3 is TGTGCCAGCACCGGGACAGGGCGCTACGAGCAGTACTTC.

This clonotype was picked up many times. The gene calls are TRBV7-2 and TRBJ2-3; no clear D. This CDR3 spans 13 amino acids. From germline, CDR1 is SGHTA and CDR2 FQGNSA. The V gene lost 4 bases and the J gene lost 2 bases, with 7 bases spanning the gap. The DNA of the CDR3 is TGTGCCAGCAGCTACCGACTCACAGATACGCAGTATTTT. Its translation: CASSYRLTDTQYF.

This clonotype was counted at least ten times. This chain joins TRBV7-2 and TRBJ2-3; TRBD2 aligns across 9 bases. V shed 4 bases, J shed 2 bases, and the junction held 10 bases outside the gene matches. CDR1 is SGHTA, CDR2 FQGNSA, per germline. This CDR3 spans 17 amino acids. The CDR3 loop reads CASSSSPSGGNTDTQYF. The CDR3 DNA is TGTGCCAGCAGCTCATCCCCAAGCGGGGGGAACACAGATACGCAGTATTTT.

This clonotype has a count of ten or more. The rearrangement joins TRBV5-1 to TRBJ1-1; no reliable D call. CDR1 is SGHRS, CDR2 YFSETQ, per germline. Trimming removed 7 bases from V and 0 bases from J, with 13 bases in between. CDR3 length: 14 amino acids. CDR3 DNA: TGCGCCAGCCGTCAGGTTAGCATGAACACTGAAGCTTTCTTT. Translating gives CASRQVSMNTEAFF.

The table lists this clonotype with many counts. The V and J genes are TRBV5-1 and TRBJ2-3; 9 bases agree with TRBD1. This CDR3 has 15 amino acids. CDR1 SGHRS and CDR2 YFSETQ come from the germline V gene. V shed 1 base and J 5 bases; nucleotides not matched to a gene: 5. The CDR3 is CASSLWGQGEDTQYF. Here the CDR3 DNA reads TGCGCCAGCAGCTTGTGGGGACAGGGAGAAGATACGCAGTATTTT.